This T cell receptor (beta chain) was observed in a study of long-term antiretroviral therapy in people with HIV. At survey level, the immunoSEQ assay was run in its v3.0 version. For every sample, sequencing targeted about 40,000-50,000 T-cell genomes. Generated by immunoSEQ multiplex PCR, the TCRdb table keeps only in-frame clones and is missing some. The sample yields about 17,000 clones, about four fifths seen once. This CDR3 region has 20 residues. General observations from the study: After ART, diversity increased yet remained lower than transplant donor controls. It was observed that HIV repertoires exhibited narrower CDR3 length ranges than controls. Clonal populations expanded prior to ART predominated within the repertoire at all time points.

Note on this clone: The target antigen is unknown.

The TCR comes from a man aged 25-40 years with HIV. The chain uses TRBV21-1 and TRBJ1-2; the table's D call, TRBD1, was not checked against the DNA. TRBV21-1 is flagged as a pseudogene. Sequencing was performed on unsorted PBMCs, taken at the start of antiretroviral therapy. The CDR3 loop is CASSKGQGWQGKSPNYGYTF. CDR3 sequence (DNA): TGTGCCAGCAGCAAAGGTCAAGGTTGGCAGGGGAAGAGTCCTAACTATGGCTACACCTTC.